The 22 T cell receptor beta chains given below trace back to one sample, sequenced in a study of cytomegalovirus exposure and HLA in healthy donors. TCRdb keeps only in-frame clones here, not all; method: immunoSEQ multiplex PCR. The sample has about 250,000 clones, roughly 87% seen once; the top ten hold about 12%. The material sequenced was PBMCs. The receptors shown here come from a man between 18 and 35 years old in good health and CMV-seropositive.

This clone was counted at least ten times. The chain is built from TRBV5-4 and TRBJ2-3, with TRBD2 matching over 7 bases. The CDR3 sequence is 15 residues long. V lost 4 bases to trimming and J lost 0 bases; unmatched junction nucleotides: 5. Looked up from germline, CDR1 is SGHNT and CDR2 is YYREEE (reference sequence). CDR3 nucleotide sequence: TGTGCCAGCAGCCAGCGGGACCTTAGCACAGATACGCAGTATTTT. Translating gives CASSQRDLSTDTQYF.

This clone was counted a few times. The rearrangement uses TRBV4-2 and TRBJ1-1, with D maybe TRBD1 (6 bases). This CDR3 is built from 14 residues. Trimming shortened V by 4 bases and J by 1 base, and 10 bases separated the two germline ends. Germline values: CDR1 LGHNA, CDR2 YNFKEQ. The CDR3 region is CASSRGQSNTEAFF. The DNA of the CDR3 is TGTGCCAGCAGCCGAGGACAGTCGAACACTGAAGCTTTCTTT.

V is TRBV15 and J is TRBJ2-3; no definite D call. CDR3 length equals 13 residues. V lost 8 bases and J lost 1, with 10 bases in between. CDR1 is LNHNV and CDR2 is YYDKDF in the germline V gene (reference sequence). This chain's CDR3 is CATLRLGTDTQYF. The DNA of the CDR3 is TGTGCCACCCTGAGACTGGGCACAGATACGCAGTATTTT.

V gene TRBV5-4 combines with J gene TRBJ2-1; D uncertain. The germline gives CDR1 SGHNT, CDR2 YYREEE (reference sequence). The CDR3 is 15 residues long. V lost 7 bases, J lost 8 bases, and 22 bases lay in between. CDR3 in amino acids: CASLPIGGTPHEQFF. CDR3 in DNA: TGTGCCAGCTTACCTATAGGCGGAACGCCCCATGAGCAGTTCTTC.

The chain couples TRBV20-1 to TRBJ1-2; 7 bases are a match to TRBD1. Trimming cost V 8 bases and J 5 bases; bases outside gene matches: 5. The CDR3 has 11 residues. CDR1 DFQATT and CDR2 SNEGSKA come from the germline V gene (reference sequence). The CDR3 loop reads CSSTGSYGYTF. CDR3 nucleotides: TGCAGTTCGACAGGGTCATATGGCTACACCTTC.

The rearrangement joins TRBV5-1 to TRBJ2-1; TRBD2 matches at 12 bases. The CDR3 runs 16 residues. The trim removed 4 bases at V and 3 bases at J, leaving 5 bases unmatched. Germline V gene data show CDR1 as SGHRS and CDR2 as YFSETQ. The chain's CDR3 is CASSVRTSGNYNEQFF. The DNA for the CDR3 is TGCGCCAGCAGCGTAAGGACTAGCGGGAACTACAATGAGCAGTTCTTC.

On this clone: The sample contains more than one DNA sequence encoding this CDR3. The CDR3 region has the DNA TGTGCCTGGAGTGTACAGGGTGCTGGAAACACCATATATTTT. Protein product: CAWSVQGAGNTIYF. This chain uses TRBV30 with TRBJ1-3; tentative D call: TRBD1 (6 bases). The CDR3 covers 14 residues. Germline V CDR1 and CDR2: GTSNPN, SVGIG (reference sequence). Trimming shortened V by 0 bases and J by 2 bases, and 8 bases separated the two germline ends. The full variable domain, with the rest looked up from reference TRBV30 and TRBJ1-3, is SQTIHQWPATLVQPVGSPLSLECTVEGTSNPNLYWYRQAAGRGLQLLFYSVGIGQISSEVPQNLSASRPQDRQFILSSKKLLLSDSGFYLCAWSVQGAGNTIYFGEGSWLTVV.

The gene calls are TRBV6-5 and TRBJ2-7, with 7 nucleotides matching TRBD2. Trimming removed 6 bases from V and 1 base from J; junction bases left unmatched: 9. Germline V gene data show CDR1 as MNHEY and CDR2 as SVGAGI. The CDR3 length is 15 residues. CDR3 nucleotides: TGTGCCAGCAGCTACCGACCAGCGGGATCCTACGAGCAGTACTTC. Protein sequence: CASSYRPAGSYEQYF.

This rearrangement joins TRBV19 to TRBJ2-1, with 13 bases fitting TRBD2. The germline CDR1 and CDR2 sequences are LNHDA and SQIVND (reference sequence). The CDR3 length is 14 residues. The V gene end was trimmed by 10 bases and the J gene end by 7 bases; junction bases not matched to a gene: 7. The CDR3 DNA follows: TGTGCCATTCGAACTAGCGGGAGGGGGAATGAGCAGTTCTTC. Protein product: CAIRTSGRGNEQFF.

The chain uses TRBV6-5 and TRBJ2-1, with D maybe TRBD1 (6 bases). CDR1 and CDR2 from the germline V gene are MNHEY and SVGAGI. V lost 4 bases and J lost 8, with 18 bases in between. The CDR3 is 15 residues long. CDR3 residues: CASSSSHRDGYEQFF. As DNA, the CDR3 is TGTGCCAGCAGTTCGTCCCACAGGGACGGGTATGAGCAGTTCTTC.

The V call is TRBV5-1, the J call TRBJ2-7; 8 nucleotides match TRBD1. This CDR3 is 15 amino acids long. J lost 1 base, V lost 4 bases, and 7 bases had no gene match. Per the germline V gene, CDR1 is SGHRS and CDR2 is YFSETQ. The CDR3 DNA follows: TGCGCCAGCAGCGTAACCGGGACAGGTTCCTACGAGCAGTACTTC. Translation gives CASSVTGTGSYEQYF.

There are a few counts of this clone. The rearrangement uses TRBV5-1 and TRBJ2-6, with D uncertain. This CDR3 has 15 amino acids. V shed 1 base and J shed 4 bases, with 9 bases lying between them. Germline V gives CDR1 SGHRS, CDR2 YFSETQ. The CDR3 protein is CASSLRASGANVLTF. CDR3 DNA: TGCGCCAGCAGCTTGCGTGCCAGCGGGGCCAACGTCCTGACTTTC.

The chain carries TRBV4-1 and TRBJ1-5; D unresolved. CDR1 is MGHRA, CDR2 YSYEKL, per germline. Trimming stripped 1 base from V and 6 bases from J, with 7 bases between. The length of the CDR3 is 13 residues. The CDR3 spells CASSQGVLQPQHF. Here the CDR3 DNA reads TGCGCCAGCAGCCAAGGCGTACTTCAGCCCCAGCATTTT.

The J gene is TRBJ2-2, the V gene TRBV5-6, with D perhaps being TRBD1 or TRBD2 (5 bases each). V dropped 2 bases and J dropped 5 bases, with 10 bases sitting between them. Germline CDR1 SGHDT, CDR2 YYEEEE. There are 14 residues in the CDR3. The CDR3 sequence: CASSFGTGTGELFF. CDR3 in DNA: TGTGCCAGCAGCTTCGGGACCGGGACCGGGGAGCTGTTTTTT.

The chain carries TRBV5-1 and TRBJ1-3, with 9 positions matching TRBD1. J was trimmed by 2 bases and V by 0 bases; bases with no gene match: 0. The CDR3 extends over 15 amino acids. In germline, CDR1 is SGHRS, CDR2 YFSETQ. CDR3 sequence reads: CASSLGQGAGNTIYF. CDR3 in DNA: TGCGCCAGCAGCTTGGGACAGGGGGCTGGAAACACCATATATTTT.

The rearrangement joins TRBV27 to TRBJ1-5; D possibly corresponds to TRBD1 (5 bases). CDR3 length: 13 amino acids. With 4 bases removed from V and 6 bases from J, the gap between germline ends came to 10 bases. Looked up from germline, CDR1 is MNHEY and CDR2 is SMNVEV (reference sequence). The CDR3 loop is CASSWGKGQPQHF. The CDR3 nucleotides read TGTGCCAGCAGTTGGGGGAAGGGTCAGCCCCAGCATTTT.

The CDR3 sequence: CASSYSGTRDYEQYF. As DNA, the CDR3 is TGTGCCAGCAGCTACTCCGGGACTAGAGACTACGAGCAGTACTTC. The V and J genes are TRBV7-9 and TRBJ2-7, with 8 positions matching TRBD2. Per germline, CDR1 SEHNR and CDR2 FQNEAQ (reference sequence). V was clipped by 4 bases and J by 3 bases; unmatched bases: 8. The CDR3 is made up of 15 amino acids.

The J gene is TRBJ1-4, the V gene TRBV5-1; 9 positions match TRBD1. The germline CDR1 and CDR2 sequences are SGHRS and YFSETQ. V was clipped by 10 bases and J by 4 bases; unmatched bases: 11. The CDR3 sequence is 15 residues long. The CDR3 region has the DNA TGCGCCTCAGCCTCCGGGACAGGGCGTAATGAAAAACTGTTTTTT. It yields the protein CASASGTGRNEKLFF.

The J gene is TRBJ2-5, the V gene TRBV19; the D gene is possibly TRBD1 (6 bases). The V and J ends lost 3 bases and 5 bases respectively, with 10 bases between them. The CDR3 is 13 amino acids. Germline CDR1 and CDR2: LNHDA and SQIVND (reference sequence). The CDR3 sequence is CASSMDRSETQYF. In DNA, the CDR3 is TGTGCCAGTAGTATGGACAGATCTGAGACCCAGTACTTC.

The chain combines TRBV9 with TRBJ2-3; the D is unclear. CDR3 size: 14 residues. Trimming cost V 3 bases and J 2 bases, with 10 bases left between them. Germline V CDR1 and CDR2: SGDLS, YYNGEE. This chain's CDR3 is CASSARTPTDTQYF. The CDR3 bases are TGTGCCAGCAGCGCCAGGACGCCCACAGATACGCAGTATTTT.

The CDR3 nucleotides are TGTGCCAGCAGCTTCTCTTCGGGCCCCGGTGGGTATGGCTACACCTTC. Translated: CASSFSSGPGGYGYTF. This chain uses TRBV13 with TRBJ1-2; D is unresolved. CDR3 length: 16 amino acids. V lost 3 bases, J lost 5 bases, and 19 bases lay in between. From germline, CDR1 is PRHDT and CDR2 FYEKMQ (reference sequence).

The CDR3, as DNA: TGCAGCGTTGACCCGGGACAGGGTTACGAGCAGTACTTC. The encoded protein is CSVDPGQGYEQYF. V gene TRBV29-1 combines with J gene TRBJ2-7; 9 bases align to TRBD1. V was clipped by 3 bases and J by 4 bases; unmatched bases: 4. CDR1 is SQVTM, CDR2 ANQGSEA, per germline. The CDR3 covers 13 residues.